This TCR beta chain was identified during a study of cytotoxic CD8 clonotypes in ibrutinib-treated CLL. Background on the study: Partial responses numbered some 25 and complete responses 2; after a median approximately 70 months, 14 stayed remitted and 12 progressed. Notes on the study in general: Baseline levels were approached again at progression, after clonality had risen at ibrutinib response. Clonotypes that were public were uncommon, and they contracted or stayed stable on treatment.

In regard to this clone: The antigen is undetermined.

Clones were sequenced by immunoSEQ multiplex PCR, and TCRdb holds only the in-frame ones, with some missing. This repertoire shows some 170,000 clones, over 75% found once; its top ten account for approximately 2.9%. The clonotype comes from a human donor with chronic lymphocytic leukemia. Sequences were derived from PBMCs, sampled at disease progression, from a patient treated with ibrutinib.

CDR3 DNA sequence: TGCAGCGTTTACCGGGTGACAGCCCGCCGCACAGATACGCAGTATTTT. Its translation is CSVYRVTARRTDTQYF. The genes are TRBV29-1 and TRBJ2-3; the D gene is possibly TRBD1 (5 bases). V was pared by 5 bases and J by 1 base, with 19 bases between. This CDR3 is built from 16 residues. Germline values: CDR1 SQVTM, CDR2 ANQGSEA.